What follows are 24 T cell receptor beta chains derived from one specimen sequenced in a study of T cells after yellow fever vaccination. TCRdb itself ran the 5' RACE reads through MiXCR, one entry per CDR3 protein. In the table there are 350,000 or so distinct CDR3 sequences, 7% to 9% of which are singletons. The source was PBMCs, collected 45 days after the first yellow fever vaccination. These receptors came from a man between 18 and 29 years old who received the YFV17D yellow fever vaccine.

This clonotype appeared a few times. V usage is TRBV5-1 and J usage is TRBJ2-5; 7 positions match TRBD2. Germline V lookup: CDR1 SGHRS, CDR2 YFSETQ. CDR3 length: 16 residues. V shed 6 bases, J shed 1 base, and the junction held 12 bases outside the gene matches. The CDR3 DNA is TGCGCCAGCACTTTGGGGGGGATTACAACCCAAGAGACCCAGTACTTC. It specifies CASTLGGITTQETQYF.

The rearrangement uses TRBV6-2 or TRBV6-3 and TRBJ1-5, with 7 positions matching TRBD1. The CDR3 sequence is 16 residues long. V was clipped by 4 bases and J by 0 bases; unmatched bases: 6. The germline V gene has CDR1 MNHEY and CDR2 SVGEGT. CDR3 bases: TGTGCCAGCAGTTCCCTCAGGGGGGATAGCAATCAGCCCCAGCATTTT. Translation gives CASSSLRGDSNQPQHF.

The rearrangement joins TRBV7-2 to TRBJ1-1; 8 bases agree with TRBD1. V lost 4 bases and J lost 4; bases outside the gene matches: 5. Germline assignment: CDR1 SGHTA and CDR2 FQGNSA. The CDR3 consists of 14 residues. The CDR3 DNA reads TGTGCCAGCAGCTCCACAGGGGGTCTCACTGAAGCTTTCTTT. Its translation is CASSSTGGLTEAFF. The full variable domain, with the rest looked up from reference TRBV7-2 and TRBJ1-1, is GAGVSQSPSNKVTEKGKDVELRCDPISGHTALYWYRQSLGQGLEFLIYFQGNSAPDKSGLPSDRFSAERTGGSVSTLTIQRTQQEDSAVYLCASSSTGGLTEAFFGQGTRLTVV.

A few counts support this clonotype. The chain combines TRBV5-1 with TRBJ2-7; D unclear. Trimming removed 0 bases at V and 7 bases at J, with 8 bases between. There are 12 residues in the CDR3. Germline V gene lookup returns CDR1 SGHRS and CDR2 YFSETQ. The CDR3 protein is CASSLAVWEQYV. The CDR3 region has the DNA TGCGCCAGCAGCTTGGCCGTTTGGGAGCAGTACGTC.

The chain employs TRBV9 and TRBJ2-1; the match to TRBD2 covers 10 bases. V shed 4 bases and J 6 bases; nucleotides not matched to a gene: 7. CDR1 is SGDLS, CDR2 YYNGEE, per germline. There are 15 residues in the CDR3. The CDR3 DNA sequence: TGTGCCAGCAGCACCACTAGCGGGGAATCCAATGAGCAGTTCTTC. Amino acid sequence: CASSTTSGESNEQFF.

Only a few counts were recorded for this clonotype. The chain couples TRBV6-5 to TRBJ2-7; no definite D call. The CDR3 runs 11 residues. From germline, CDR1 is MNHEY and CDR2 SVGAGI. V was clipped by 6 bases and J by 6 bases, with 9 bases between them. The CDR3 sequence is CASSVEAEQYF. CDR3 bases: TGTGCCAGCAGCGTCGAGGCCGAGCAGTACTTC.

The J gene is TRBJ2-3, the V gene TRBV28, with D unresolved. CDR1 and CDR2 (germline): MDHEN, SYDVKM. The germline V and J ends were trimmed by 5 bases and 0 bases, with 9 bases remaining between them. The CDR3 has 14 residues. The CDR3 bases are TGTGCCAGCAGTCCAAGCAGTAGCACAGATACGCAGTATTTT. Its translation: CASSPSSSTDTQYF. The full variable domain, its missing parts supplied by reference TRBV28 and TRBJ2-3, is DVKVTQSSRYLVKRTGEKVFLECVQDMDHENMFWYRQDPGLGLRLIYFSYDVKMKEKGDIPEGYSVSREKKERFSLILESASTNQTSMYLCASSPSSSTDTQYFGPGTRLTVL.

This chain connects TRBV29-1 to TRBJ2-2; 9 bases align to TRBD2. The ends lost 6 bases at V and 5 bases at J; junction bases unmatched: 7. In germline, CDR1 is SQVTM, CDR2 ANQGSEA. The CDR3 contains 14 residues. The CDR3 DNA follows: TGCAGCGTGAGGCGACTAGCGGAGACCGGGGAGCTGTTTTTT. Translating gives CSVRRLAETGELFF.

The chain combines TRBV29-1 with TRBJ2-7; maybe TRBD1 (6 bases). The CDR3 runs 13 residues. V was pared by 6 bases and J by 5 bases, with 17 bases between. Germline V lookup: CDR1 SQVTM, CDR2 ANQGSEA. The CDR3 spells CSVGTGKRDEQYF. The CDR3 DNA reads TGCAGCGTCGGTACAGGGAAACGAGACGAGCAGTACTTC.

CDR3 in DNA: TGTGCCAGCAGCTTAGTAGCCGGTATAAGCACAGATACGCAGTATTTT. Its translation is CASSLVAGISTDTQYF. The V call is TRBV7-2, the J call TRBJ2-3; D unclear. The CDR3 totals 16 residues. The V gene lost 1 base and the J gene lost 0 bases, with 11 bases spanning the gap. Germline CDR1 is SGHTA and CDR2 is FQGNSA.

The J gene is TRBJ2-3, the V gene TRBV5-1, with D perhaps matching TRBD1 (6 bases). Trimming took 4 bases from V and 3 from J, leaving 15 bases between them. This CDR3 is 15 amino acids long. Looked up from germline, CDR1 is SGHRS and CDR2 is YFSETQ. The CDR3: CASSTSRGSTDTQYF. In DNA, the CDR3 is TGCGCCAGCAGCACTTCCAGGGGTTCGACAGATACGCAGTATTTT.

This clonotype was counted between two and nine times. The CDR3 region has the DNA TGTGCCAGCAGCTTAGAGTTAGGGTCGGGCTATGGCTACACCTTC. Translated: CASSLELGSGYGYTF. The J gene is TRBJ1-2, the V gene TRBV7-2; unclear D gene. Trimming removed 1 base at V and 4 bases at J, with 13 bases between. From germline, CDR1 is SGHTA and CDR2 FQGNSA. The CDR3 is 15 residues long.

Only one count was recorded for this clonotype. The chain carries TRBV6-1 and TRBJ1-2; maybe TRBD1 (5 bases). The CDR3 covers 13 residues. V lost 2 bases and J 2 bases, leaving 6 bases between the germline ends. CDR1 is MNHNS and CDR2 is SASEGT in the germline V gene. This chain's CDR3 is CASSENRNYGYTF. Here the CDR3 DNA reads TGTGCCAGCAGTGAAAACAGGAACTATGGCTACACCTTC.

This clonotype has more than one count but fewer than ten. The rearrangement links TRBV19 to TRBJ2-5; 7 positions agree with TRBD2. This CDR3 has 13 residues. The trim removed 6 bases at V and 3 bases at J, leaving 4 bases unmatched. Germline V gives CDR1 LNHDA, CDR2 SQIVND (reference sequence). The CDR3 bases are TGTGCCAGTAGCCGCGGGGGTAAAGAGACCCAGTACTTC. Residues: CASSRGGKETQYF. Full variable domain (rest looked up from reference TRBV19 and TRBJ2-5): DGGITQSPKYLFRKEGQNVTLSCEQNLNHDAMYWYRQDPGQGLRLIYYSQIVNDFQKGDIAEGYSVSREKKESFPLTVTSAQKNPTAFYLCASSRGGKETQYFGPGTRLLVL.

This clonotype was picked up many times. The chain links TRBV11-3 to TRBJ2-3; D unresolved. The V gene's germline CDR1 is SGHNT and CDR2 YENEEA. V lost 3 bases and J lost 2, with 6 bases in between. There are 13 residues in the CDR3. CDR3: CASSFSPTDTQYF. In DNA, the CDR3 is TGTGCCAGCAGCTTTTCCCCCACAGATACGCAGTATTTT. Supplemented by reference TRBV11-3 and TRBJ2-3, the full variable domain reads EAGVVQSPRYKIIEKKQPVAFWCNPISGHNTLYWYLQNLGQGPELLIRYENEEAVDDSQLPKDRFSAERLKGVDSTLKIQPAELGDSAVYLCASSFSPTDTQYFGPGTRLTVL.

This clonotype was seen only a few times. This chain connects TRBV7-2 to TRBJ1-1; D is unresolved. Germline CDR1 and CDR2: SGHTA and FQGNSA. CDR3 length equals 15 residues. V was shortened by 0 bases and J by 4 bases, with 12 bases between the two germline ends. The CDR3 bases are TGTGCCAGCAGCTTAGCTGGGTTGCGGGTCACTGAAGCTTTCTTT. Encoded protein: CASSLAGLRVTEAFF.

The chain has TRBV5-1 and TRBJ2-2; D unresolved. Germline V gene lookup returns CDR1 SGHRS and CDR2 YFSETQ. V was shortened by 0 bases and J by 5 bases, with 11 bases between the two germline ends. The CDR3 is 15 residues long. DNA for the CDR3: TGCGCCAGCAGCTTGGGCCGGTCCGCGACCGGGGAGCTGTTTTTT. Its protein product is CASSLGRSATGELFF.

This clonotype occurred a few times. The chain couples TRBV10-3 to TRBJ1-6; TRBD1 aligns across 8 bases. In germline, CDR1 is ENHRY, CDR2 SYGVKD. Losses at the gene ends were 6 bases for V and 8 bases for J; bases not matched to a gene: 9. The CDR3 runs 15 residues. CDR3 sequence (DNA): TGTGCCATCAGCGGACAGGGTGACGTTTATTCACCCCTCCACTTT. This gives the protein CAISGQGDVYSPLHF.

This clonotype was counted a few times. The CDR3 loop reads CASSLRSPQPQHF. CDR3 DNA: TGTGCCAGCAGCTTACGCAGCCCCCAGCCCCAGCATTTT. The V gene is TRBV7-9, the J gene TRBJ1-5, with unresolved D. Germline V CDR1 and CDR2: SEHNR, FQNEAQ (reference sequence). The length of the CDR3 is 13 residues. V was clipped by 2 bases and J by 7 bases, with 9 bases between them.

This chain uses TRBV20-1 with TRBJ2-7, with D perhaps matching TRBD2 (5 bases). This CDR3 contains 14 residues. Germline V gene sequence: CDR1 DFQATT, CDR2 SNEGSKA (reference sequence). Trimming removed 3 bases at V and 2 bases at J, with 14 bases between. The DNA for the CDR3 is TGCAGTGCTAGTACCGGGAAGGGAGCCTACGAGCAGTACTTC. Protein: CSASTGKGAYEQYF.

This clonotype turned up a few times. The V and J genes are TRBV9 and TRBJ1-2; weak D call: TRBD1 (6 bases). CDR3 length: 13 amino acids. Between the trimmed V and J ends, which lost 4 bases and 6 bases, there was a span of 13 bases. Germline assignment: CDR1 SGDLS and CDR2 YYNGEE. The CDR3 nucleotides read TGTGCCAGCAGCTCGAGATCAGGGGATGGCTACACCTTC. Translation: CASSSRSGDGYTF. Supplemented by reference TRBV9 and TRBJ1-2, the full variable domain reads DSGVTQTPKHLITATGQRVTLRCSPRSGDLSVYWYQQSLDQGLQFLIQYYNGEERAKGNILERFSAQQFPDLHSELNLSSLELGDSALYFCASSSRSGDGYTFGSGTRLTVV.

The CDR3 here is CASSYVGGNEQFF. CDR3 coding DNA: TGTGCCAGCAGCTATGTTGGGGGCAATGAGCAGTTCTTC. The chain uses TRBV7-2 and TRBJ2-1; either TRBD1 or TRBD2 may supply D (5 bases each). The CDR3 sequence is 13 residues long. CDR1 is SGHTA, CDR2 FQGNSA, per germline. V shed 4 bases and J shed 6 bases, with 10 bases lying between them.

CDR3 protein: CASSLLAGGIYEQFF. The DNA for the CDR3 is TGTGCCAGCAGTTTACTAGCGGGGGGCATCTATGAGCAGTTCTTC. The chain carries TRBV6-5 and TRBJ2-1, with 12 bases aligning to TRBD2. Trimming cost V 4 bases and J 8 bases; bases outside gene matches: 6. Germline assignment: CDR1 MNHEY and CDR2 SVGAGI. The CDR3 consists of 15 residues.

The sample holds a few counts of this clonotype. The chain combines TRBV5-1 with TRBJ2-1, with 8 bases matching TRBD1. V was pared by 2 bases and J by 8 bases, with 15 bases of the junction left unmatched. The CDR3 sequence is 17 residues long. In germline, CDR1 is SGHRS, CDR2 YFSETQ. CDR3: CASSFRRGLSSPDEQFF. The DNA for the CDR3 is TGCGCCAGCAGCTTCCGCAGGGGGCTATCGTCGCCGGATGAGCAGTTCTTC.